This T cell receptor beta chain was documented in a study of T cell repertoires in cytomegalovirus infection. Study-wide background: Carrying CMV and the relevant HLA type showed in public TCR beta signatures. Broader study findings: Dominating the ex vivo response were TCR beta clonotypes that were CMV-specific and HLA-C-restricted.

From the reads, TCRdb called clonotypes with MiXCR, one entry per CDR3 protein. The sample shows 150,000 to 200,000 distinct CDR3 sequences, roughly 22% of them seen only once. This clonotype has just a few counts. Antigen unknown. The CDR3 is made up of 13 amino acids. The germline V gene encodes CDR1 MNHEY and CDR2 SVGEGT. The ends were cut back, 10 bases at V and 4 bases at J, with 15 bases in the middle. This clonotype was obtained from a human donor in good health (CMV status not recorded). Some clones in this sample may be carry-over from other donors' samples. Sequenced material: CD8+ T cells from cultured PBMCs, taken from culture after CMV antigen stimulation. The chain recombines TRBV6-2 or TRBV6-3 with TRBJ2-3, with a weak D call TRBD1 (6 bases). The CDR3 DNA sequence: TGTGCCACTAGACAGGACGACGCAGATACGCAGTATTTT. Translating it yields CATRQDDADTQYF.